These T cell receptor beta chains were read from a single sample in a study of identical twins. TCRdb fed the 5' RACE reads into MiXCR, producing one record per CDR3 protein. This table holds around 290,000 distinct CDR3 sequences, 7.5% to 9.5% found once. These sequences were also reported in another study, on yellow fever vaccine responses in identical twins.

The sequencing input was CD8+ T cells sorted from blood. The receptor set was obtained from a woman aged 18-29 years in good health. CDR3s include the opening cysteine and the closing phenylalanine or tryptophan. The D gene is left open where the match is weak. Clone size, where shown, is once, few, many, or a class for clones that have expanded.

size,V,J,D,CDR3,DNA
many,TRBV28,TRBJ2-7,TRBD2,CASSEVAGVGEQYF,TGTGCCAGCAGTGAGGTAGCGGGAGTGGGGGAGCAGTACTTC
NA,TRBV5-1,TRBJ2-7,TRBD1,CASSMGTGWSYEQYF,TGCGCCAGCAGCATGGGGACAGGGTGGTCCTACGAGCAGTACTTC
few,TRBV7-8,TRBJ2-2,NA,CASSILGGFLNTGELFF,TGTGCCAGCAGCATTCTGGGGGGTTTCCTAAACACCGGGGAGCTGTTTTTT
few,TRBV19,TRBJ1-1,NA,CASSIDGGHWSTEAFF,TGTGCCAGTAGTATTGATGGTGGGCATTGGAGCACTGAAGCTTTCTTT
many,TRBV12-3/TRBV12-4,TRBJ2-1,NA,CASSFGFGTNEQFF,TGTGCCAGCAGTTTCGGTTTTGGCACCAATGAGCAGTTCTTC
many,TRBV12-3/TRBV12-4,TRBJ2-1,TRBD2,CASSYLAGDYNEQFF,TGTGCCAGCAGTTACCTAGCGGGAGACTACAATGAGCAGTTCTTC
many,TRBV6-1,TRBJ1-1,TRBD1,CASSEDGTGYLEAFF,TGTGCCAGCAGTGAAGATGGGACAGGGTATCTAGAGGCTTTCTTT
few,TRBV19,TRBJ2-7,NA,CASSTGGGQLYEQYF,TGTGCCAGTAGTACTGGGGGGGGACAATTGTACGAGCAGTACTTC
many,TRBV5-6,TRBJ2-1,NA,CASSQDPDPGNEQFF,TGTGCCAGCAGCCAAGATCCGGACCCGGGCAATGAGCAGTTCTTC
many,TRBV4-2,TRBJ2-7,TRBD2,CASSTLAVSSYEQYF,TGTGCCAGCAGCACCCTAGCGGTAAGCTCCTACGAGCAGTACTTC
many,TRBV7-9,TRBJ2-7,NA,CASSRGDRNDYEQYF,TGTGCCAGCAGCCGAGGAGACAGGAATGACTACGAGCAGTACTTC
few,TRBV10-3,TRBJ2-5,NA,CAILDRGAETQYF,TGTGCCATCCTCGATCGGGGGGCAGAGACCCAGTACTTC
few,TRBV2,TRBJ2-5,NA,CASSGVGLQETQYF,TGTGCCAGCAGTGGGGTAGGGCTCCAAGAGACCCAGTACTTC
NA,TRBV6-1,TRBJ2-1,NA,CASSITREQFF,TGTGCCAGCAGTATTACCAGAGAGCAGTTCTTC
NA,TRBV20-1,TRBJ2-7,TRBD2,CCASPSGGLSPYEQYF,TGCTGTGCTAGTCCTAGCGGGGGATTATCCCCTTACGAGCAGTACTTC
few,TRBV20-1,TRBJ1-1,TRBD1,CSAEQGALEAFF,TGCAGTGCTGAACAGGGGGCTCTTGAAGCTTTCTTT
few,TRBV20-1,TRBJ2-7,TRBD1,CSASLDRDYYEQYF,TGCAGTGCATCTCTGGACAGGGATTATTACGAGCAGTACTTC
few,TRBV11-2,TRBJ2-3,TRBD2,CASSLAGGPPDTQYF,TGTGCCAGCAGCTTAGCGGGAGGGCCCCCAGATACGCAGTATTTT
few,TRBV6-2/TRBV6-3,TRBJ1-1,NA,CASSLAGADTEAFF,TGTGCCAGCAGTTTGGCCGGGGCGGATACTGAAGCTTTCTTT
many,TRBV7-3,TRBJ2-1,TRBD1,CASSSPPTGRVGNEQFF,TGTGCCAGCAGCTCACCGCCGACAGGGAGAGTTGGCAATGAGCAGTTCTTC
NA,TRBV7-8,TRBJ2-3,NA,CASPITTDTQYF,TGTGCCAGCCCGATTACTACAGATACGCAGTATTTT
NA,TRBV30,TRBJ2-1,TRBD2,CAWSNYGSGSQDSDEQFF,TGTGCCTGGAGTAACTATGGGAGCGGGAGTCAAGATAGCGATGAGCAGTTCTTC
few,TRBV6-2/TRBV6-3,TRBJ2-1,TRBD2,CASSPGLAEGNEQFF,TGTGCCAGCAGTCCGGGACTAGCGGAGGGAAATGAGCAGTTCTTC
many,TRBV28,TRBJ2-1,NA,CASSLSRLSSYNEQFF,TGTGCCAGCAGTTTAAGCCGACTCAGCTCCTACAATGAGCAGTTCTTC
NA,TRBV10-3,TRBJ2-1,TRBD1,CAISWGTGGYNEQFF,TGTGCCATCAGCTGGGGGACAGGGGGTTACAATGAGCAGTTCTTC
many,TRBV6-2/TRBV6-3,TRBJ2-7,NA,CASSSSGRTYEQYF,TGTGCCAGCAGTTCTTCCGGACGGACCTACGAGCAGTACTTC
few,TRBV20-1,TRBJ2-3,TRBD2,CSARGAGEVTDTQYF,TGCAGTGCACGGGGAGCGGGAGAGGTAACAGATACGCAGTATTTT
NA,TRBV7-9,TRBJ2-7,NA,CASSLGAGVFHEQYF,TGTGCCAGCAGCTTAGGGGCAGGGGTTTTCCACGAGCAGTACTTC
NA,TRBV7-9,TRBJ1-1,NA,CASSLDPMNTEAFF,TGTGCCAGCAGCTTAGACCCCATGAACACTGAAGCTTTCTTT
many,TRBV6-5,TRBJ2-7,NA,CASGPSYEQYF,TGTGCCAGCGGTCCTAGCTACGAGCAGTACTTC